Given below is one T cell receptor beta chain in context. The antigen remains undetermined. Germline and junction disagree at one end, which may indicate a read error. This specimen belongs to a study of T cell responses to AZD1222 COVID-19 vaccine. Findings of the study overall: Seropositive AZD1222 recipients at baseline numbered only six or seven.

Germline V CDR1 and CDR2: SEHNR, FQNEAQ (reference sequence). The CDR3 contains 12 residues. Profiled with immunoSEQ multiplex PCR; TCRdb holds only in-frame clones, not every one. This table holds around 47,000 clones, about 82% found once. This chain uses TRBV7-9 with TRBJ2-1, with D unresolved. The receptor was derived from an adult who received the MenACWY meningococcal vaccine as a control. The sample was peripheral blood, taken 28 days after the second dose of the MenACWY control vaccine. CDR3 amino acids: CASSSSTTVLVF. The CDR3, as DNA: TGTGCCAGCAGCTCCTCAACGACGGTTTTGGTCTTC.